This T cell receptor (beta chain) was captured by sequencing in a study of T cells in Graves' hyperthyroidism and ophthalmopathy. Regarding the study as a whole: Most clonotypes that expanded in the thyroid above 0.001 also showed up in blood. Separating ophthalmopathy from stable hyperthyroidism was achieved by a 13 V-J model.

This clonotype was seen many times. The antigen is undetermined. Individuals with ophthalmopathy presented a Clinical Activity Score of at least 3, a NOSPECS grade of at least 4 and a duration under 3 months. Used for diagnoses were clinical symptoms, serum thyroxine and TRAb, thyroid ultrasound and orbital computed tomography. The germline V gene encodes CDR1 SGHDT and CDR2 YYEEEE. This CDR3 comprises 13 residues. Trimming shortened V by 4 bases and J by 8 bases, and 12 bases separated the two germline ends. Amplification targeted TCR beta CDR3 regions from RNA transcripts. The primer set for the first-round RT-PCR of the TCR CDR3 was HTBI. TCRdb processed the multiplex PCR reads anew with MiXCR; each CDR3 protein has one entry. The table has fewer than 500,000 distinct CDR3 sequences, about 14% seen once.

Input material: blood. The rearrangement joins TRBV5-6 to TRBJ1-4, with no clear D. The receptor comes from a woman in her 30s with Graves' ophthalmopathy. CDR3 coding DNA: TGTGCCAGCAGCCGGACCGGTGGGGAAAAACTGTTTTTT. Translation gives CASSRTGGEKLFF.